The entry below gives a single T cell receptor beta chain sequence along with its context. In its sample, this clone was seen once. Its antigen is not yet known. Base qualities are missing; no much larger clone stands one base away. According to the germline V gene, CDR1 reads ENHRY and CDR2 reads SYGVKD. From the cysteine through the phenylalanine, the CDR3 covers 13 amino acids. Here the CDR3 DNA is all that survives: 39 bases in frame from base 1. V and J lose 10 bases and 8 bases, and a span of 15 bases separates them. TCR CDR3 regions were amplified from genomic DNA by multiplex PCR using the deep immunoSEQ assay. Extracted genomic DNA from each cell subset was spread evenly across all wells of several immunoSEQ 96-well plates, with each plate serving as a replicate. Each replicate PCR for sorted subsets received 150 to 250 ng genomic DNA, equal to about 30,000 T cell genomes. The purified libraries were quantified using a Qubit 3.0 fluorometer, sized with a Bioanalyzer 2100, and then quantified again using the KAPA Library Quantification kit. Every immunoSEQ 96-well plate was sequenced on a dedicated single-read 150-cycle Illumina NextSeq 550 flow cell. Under the source paper's analysis protocol: Because the immunoSEQ output held only junctional sequences and lacked quality scores, the filtering could not match the filtering applied to full-length reads. Sequences were annotated with PyIR, a Python wrapper for IgBLAST v1.9, and V/J genes and CDR3 were assigned using IMGT germline references. Any read was removed if the V/J assignment was weak (E-value above 1e-6), the CDR3 was missing, or the read contained stop codons, out-of-frame junctions, or ambiguous translated residues. A V3J clonotype was defined by an identical inferred V gene, J gene, and CDR3 amino acid sequence. The percentage overlap between two repertoires was calculated by dividing the number of shared unique clonotypes by the size of the smaller repertoire. Repertoire richness was assessed with RTK rarefaction, the Chao1 estimator, and Recon v2.1 estimates of unobserved clonotypes. Generation probabilities for all TCRbeta clonotypes obtained by the gDNA method from several donors were computed using OLGA. The table comes from immuneACCESS by way of TCRdb, which keeps in-frame sequences with V and J called. Part of the clones is missing from these tables; in studies checked, under half for an unresolved V gene and the rest for unknown reasons. That table furnishes V, J and clone size, whereas the DNA furnished D and trimming. Recorded for this sample are millions of clones; approximately 90% of them occurred a single time. The ten largest clones add up to 0.14% of the sample.

The donors were healthy, HIV-negative adults with no recently reported acute infections or vaccinations. Every donor was a Caucasian adult residing in Nashville, Tennessee, USA. Magnetic negative selection was used to enrich CD4+ T cells, after which naive cells were positively selected on CD45RA and the negative fraction became the memory subset. After blood collection by leukapheresis, PBMCs were isolated using Ficoll-Histopaque density gradient centrifugation and then cryopreserved in the vapor phase of liquid nitrogen. Analytical flow cytometry was used to check the purity and quantity of each magnetically sorted T cell population. Genomic DNA was isolated from each sorted fraction and quantified by UV absorbance on a Nanodrop 2000c. These data come from a study of shared clonotypes between healthy human individuals (TCRdb year 2020). Notes on the research overall: The cohort included three men and two women between 18 and 49 years of age. The study deeply sequenced blood TCR repertoires of five healthy adults to estimate repertoire size and the extent of clonotype sharing between individuals. To increase sequencing depth and limit assay-specific biases, TCR repertoire library preparation and sequencing were carried out by different laboratories using diverse techniques. For each donor, CD4 naive and CD4 memory were each run on three plates, CD8 naive on two plates, and CD8 memory on one plate. Per donor, leukapheresis produced somewhere between about 0.94 and 9 billion PBMCs.

Here is what the overall study found, with its caveats: Rarefaction of sorted-subset datasets indicated incomplete sequencing despite the large sequencing depth. Naive subsets generally had larger estimated clonotype richness than memory subsets did. Based on pairwise subsampling, the degree of clonotype sharing among donors was expected to be affected by sequencing depth. Only blood was sampled, and tissue TCR repertoires likely differ from those in blood. The small number of donors limited the genetic and exposure-history diversity represented. Sharing across several donors was observed for around 5% of naive CD4, 3% to 3.5% of naive CD8, 2.3% of memory CD4, and roughly 0.43% of memory CD8 clonotypes. Clonotypes shared by all four sorted-subset donors showed higher generation probabilities than non-shared clonotypes.

This sequence originates from a man aged 18 to 30 in good health. The chain links TRBV10-3 with TRBJ1-6, with the D gene not clear enough to name. Sequenced: naive CD4+ T cells sorted from blood. Explained via the paper, the cell subset or site label denotes: CD45RA+ positively selected. The CDR3 corresponds to CATTSIGDSPLHF. The DNA is as follows: TGTGCCACCACGTCAATTGGAGATTCACCCCTCCACTTT.